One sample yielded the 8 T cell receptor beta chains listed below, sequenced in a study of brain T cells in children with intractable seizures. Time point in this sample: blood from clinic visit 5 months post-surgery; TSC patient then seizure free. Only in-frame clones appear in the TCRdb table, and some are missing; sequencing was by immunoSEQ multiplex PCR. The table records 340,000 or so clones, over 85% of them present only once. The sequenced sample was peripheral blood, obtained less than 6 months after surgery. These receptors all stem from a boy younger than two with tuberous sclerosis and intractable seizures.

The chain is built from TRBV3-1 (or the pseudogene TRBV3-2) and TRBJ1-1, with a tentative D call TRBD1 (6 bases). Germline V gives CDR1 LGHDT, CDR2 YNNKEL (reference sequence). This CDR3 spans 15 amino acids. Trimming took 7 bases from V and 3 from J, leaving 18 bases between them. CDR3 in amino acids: CASTSRQVWDTEAFF. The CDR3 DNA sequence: TGTGCCAGCACCTCCCGACAGGTTTGGGACACTGAAGCTTTCTTT.

The CDR3 sequence: CASSPLGAGSPYNEQFF. CDR3 nucleotides: TGTGCCAGCAGCCCCTTAGGGGCAGGGTCTCCCTACAATGAGCAGTTCTTC. This chain connects TRBV9 to TRBJ2-1, with a tentative D call TRBD1 (5 bases). The germline CDR1 and CDR2 sequences are SGDLS and YYNGEE. There are 17 residues in the CDR3. V lost 4 bases, J lost 2 bases, and 19 bases lay in between.

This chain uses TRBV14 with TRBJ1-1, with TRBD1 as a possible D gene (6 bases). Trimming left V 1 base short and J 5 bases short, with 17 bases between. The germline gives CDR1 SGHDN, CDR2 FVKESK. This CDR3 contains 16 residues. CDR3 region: CASSQVPYRGVTEAFF. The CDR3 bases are TGTGCCAGCAGCCAAGTTCCGTATAGGGGGGTGACTGAAGCTTTCTTT. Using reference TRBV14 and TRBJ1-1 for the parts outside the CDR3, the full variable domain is EAGVTQFPSHSVIEKGQTVTLRCDPISGHDNLYWYRRVMGKEIKFLLHFVKESKQDESGMPNNRFLAERTGGTYSTLKVQPAELEDSGVYFCASSQVPYRGVTEAFFGQGTRLTVV.

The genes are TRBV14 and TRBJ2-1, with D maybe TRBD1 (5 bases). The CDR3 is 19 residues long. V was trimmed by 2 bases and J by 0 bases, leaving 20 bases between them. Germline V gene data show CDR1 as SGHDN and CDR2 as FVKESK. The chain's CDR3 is CASSQQGSGLLSSYNEQFF. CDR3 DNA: TGTGCCAGCAGCCAACAGGGATCCGGCCTCTTGAGCTCCTACAATGAGCAGTTCTTC.

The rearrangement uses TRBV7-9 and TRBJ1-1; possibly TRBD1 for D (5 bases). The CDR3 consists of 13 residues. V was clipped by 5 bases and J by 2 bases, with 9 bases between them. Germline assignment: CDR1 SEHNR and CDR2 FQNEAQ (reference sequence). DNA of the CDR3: TGTGCCAGCAGCCAGACAGTCAACACTGAAGCTTTCTTT. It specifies CASSQTVNTEAFF.

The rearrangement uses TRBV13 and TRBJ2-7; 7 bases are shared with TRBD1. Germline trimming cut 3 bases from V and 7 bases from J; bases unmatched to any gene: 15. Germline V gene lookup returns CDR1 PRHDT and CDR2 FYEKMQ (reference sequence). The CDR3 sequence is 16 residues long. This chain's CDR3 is CASSFFNTRQGAEQYF. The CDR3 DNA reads TGTGCCAGCAGCTTCTTCAACACGCGACAGGGCGCAGAGCAGTACTTC.

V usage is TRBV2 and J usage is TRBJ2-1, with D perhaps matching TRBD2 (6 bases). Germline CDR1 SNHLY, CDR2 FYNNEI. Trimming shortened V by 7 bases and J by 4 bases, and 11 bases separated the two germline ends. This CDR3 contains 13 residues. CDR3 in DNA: TGTGCCAGCATCGGGGGAAATTACAATGAGCAGTTCTTC. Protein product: CASIGGNYNEQFF.

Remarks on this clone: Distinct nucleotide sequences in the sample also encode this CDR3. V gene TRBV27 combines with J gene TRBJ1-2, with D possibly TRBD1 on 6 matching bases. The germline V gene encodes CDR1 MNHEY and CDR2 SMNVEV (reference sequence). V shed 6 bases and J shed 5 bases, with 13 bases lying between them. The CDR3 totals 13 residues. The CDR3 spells CASSLTGDYGYTF. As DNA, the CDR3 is TGTGCCAGCAGCCTGACAGGTGATTATGGCTACACCTTC.